This paragraph reports one TCR beta chain. The data are from a study of technical replicates of blood from a handful of donors. Sequencing used immunoSEQ multiplex PCR; TCRdb keeps in-frame clones, though not all of them. The table shows tens of thousands of clones, with roughly 92% occurring only once. Looked up from germline, CDR1 is PRHDT and CDR2 is FYEKMQ (reference sequence). V lost 1 base to trimming and J lost 3 bases; unmatched junction nucleotides: 6. This CDR3 has 18 amino acids. The rearrangement uses TRBV13 and TRBJ2-3; 14 nucleotides match TRBD2. Material: T cells isolated from PBMCs. This receptor was identified in a human donor in good health. CDR3: CASSLEGLAGVRTDTQYF. CDR3 DNA sequence: TGTGCCAGCAGCTTAGAGGGACTAGCGGGAGTAAGAACAGATACGCAGTATTTT.